This T cell receptor (beta chain) was found in a study of blood T cell repertoires in COVID-19. Study-level background: From the United States, Italy and Spain came samples of acute and convalescent COVID-19. The analysed material was cDNA or gDNA that came from T cells, B-cell-depleted T cells, or PBMCs.

Original processing methods: Estimation of nucleated cell counts relied on the amplification of reference gene primers. Profiling relied on immunoSEQ multiplex PCR, and the TCRdb table lists in-frame clones only, not all of them. The DNA gave D and trimming, while V, J and clone size come from that table. This sample has about 110,000 clones, with roughly 80% found just once. This CDR3 region has 14 residues. Germline lookup yields CDR1 MDHEN and CDR2 SYDVKM. V lost 6 bases to trimming and J lost 9 bases; unmatched junction nucleotides: 12. The sequence was obtained from a woman in her sixties with acute or convalescent COVID-19. Specimen: peripheral blood. The rearrangement joins TRBV28 to TRBJ2-7; 9 nucleotides match TRBD1. As DNA, the CDR3 is TGTGCCAGCAGCCCGCAGGGGACAGGGAGGCGGCAGTACTTC. Translating it yields CASSPQGTGRRQYF.